This TCR beta chain was recorded in a study of OX40 agonist ivuxolimab in advanced cancers. Study-wide context: Prior checkpoint blockade (anti-PD-1, anti-PD-L1 or anti-CTLA-4) was permitted; around 40% had it.

CDR1 and CDR2 from the germline V gene are SEHNR and FQNEAQ (reference sequence). Trimming removed 5 bases at V and 8 bases at J, with 16 bases between. The CDR3 length is 14 residues. Assay used: immunoSEQ multiplex PCR; TCRdb lists only in-frame clones, some missing. The sample has about 64,000 clones, more than 75% seen once. Sequenced material: CD4+ or CD8+ T cells sorted from blood, taken in a trial of the OX40 agonist ivuxolimab. The sequence derives from an adult with an advanced solid tumor such as melanoma, head and neck, liver or kidney cancer. This chain joins TRBV7-9 and TRBJ2-1, with D hard to call. CDR3 sequence reads: CASSPGPIHDEQFF. The CDR3 coding sequence is TGTGCCAGCAGCCCGGGTCCCATTCATGATGAGCAGTTCTTC.